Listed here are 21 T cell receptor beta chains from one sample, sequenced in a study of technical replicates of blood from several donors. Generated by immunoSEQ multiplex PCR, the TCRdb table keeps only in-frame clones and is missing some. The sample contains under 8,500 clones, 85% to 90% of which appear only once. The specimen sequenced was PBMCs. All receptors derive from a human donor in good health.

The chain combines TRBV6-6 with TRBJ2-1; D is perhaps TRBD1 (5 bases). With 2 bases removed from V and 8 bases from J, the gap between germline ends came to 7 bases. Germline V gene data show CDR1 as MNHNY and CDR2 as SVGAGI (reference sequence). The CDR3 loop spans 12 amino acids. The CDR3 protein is CASSYTGDEQFF. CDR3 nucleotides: TGTGCCAGCAGTTACACAGGCGATGAGCAGTTCTTC.

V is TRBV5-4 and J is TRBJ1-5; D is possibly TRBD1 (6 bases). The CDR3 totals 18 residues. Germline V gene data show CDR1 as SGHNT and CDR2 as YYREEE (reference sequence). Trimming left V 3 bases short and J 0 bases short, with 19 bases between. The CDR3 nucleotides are TGTGCCAGCAGCTACAGGGCAGGGAGACTCTTTAGCAATCAGCCCCAGCATTTT. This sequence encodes CASSYRAGRLFSNQPQHF. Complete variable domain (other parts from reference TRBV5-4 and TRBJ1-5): ETGVTQSPTHLIKTRGQQVTLRCSSQSGHNTVSWYQQALGQGPQFIFQYYREEENGRGNFPPRFSGLQFPNYSSELNVNALELDDSALYLCASSYRAGRLFSNQPQHFGDGTRLSIL.

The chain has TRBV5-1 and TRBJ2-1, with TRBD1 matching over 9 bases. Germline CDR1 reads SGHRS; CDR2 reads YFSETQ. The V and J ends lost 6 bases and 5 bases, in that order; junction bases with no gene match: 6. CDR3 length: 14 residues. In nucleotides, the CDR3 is TGCGCCAGCACTGCACAGGGGGCGGACAATGAGCAGTTCTTC. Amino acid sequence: CASTAQGADNEQFF.

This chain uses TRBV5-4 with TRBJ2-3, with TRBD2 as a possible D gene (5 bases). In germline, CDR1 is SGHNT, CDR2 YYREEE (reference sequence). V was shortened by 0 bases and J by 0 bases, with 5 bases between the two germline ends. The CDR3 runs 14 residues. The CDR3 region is CASSLGGSTDTQYF. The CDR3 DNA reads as TGTGCCAGCAGCTTGGGCGGGAGCACAGATACGCAGTATTTT.

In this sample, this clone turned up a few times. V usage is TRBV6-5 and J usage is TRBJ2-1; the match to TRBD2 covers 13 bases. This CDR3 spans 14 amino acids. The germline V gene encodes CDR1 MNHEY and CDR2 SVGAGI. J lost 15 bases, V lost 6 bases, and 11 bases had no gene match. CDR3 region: CASSSGTSGVNLFF. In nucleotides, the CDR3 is TGTGCCAGCAGCTCTGGGACTAGCGGGGTAAATTTGTTCTTC.

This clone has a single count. CDR3 region: CASRLCRGAEYEQYF. The CDR3 DNA sequence: TGTGCAAGTCGCTTATGCCGGGGGGCGGAGTACGAGCAGTACTTC. V usage is TRBV12-2 and J usage is TRBJ2-7; the table's D call, TRBD2, was not checked against the DNA. TRBV12-2 is marked as a pseudogene. This CDR3 contains 15 residues.

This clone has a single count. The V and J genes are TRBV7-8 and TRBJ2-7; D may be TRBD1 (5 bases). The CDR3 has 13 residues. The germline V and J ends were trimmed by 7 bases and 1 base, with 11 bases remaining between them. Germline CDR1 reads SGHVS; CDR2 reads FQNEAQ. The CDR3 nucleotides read TGTGCCAGCATCGAGGCAGGGTCCTACGAGCAGTACTTC. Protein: CASIEAGSYEQYF. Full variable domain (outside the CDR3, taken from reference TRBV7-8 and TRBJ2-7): GAGVSQSPRYKVAKRGQDVALRCDPISGHVSLFWYQQALGQGPEFLTYFQNEAQLDKSGLPSDRFFAERPEGSVSTLKIQRTQQEDSAVYLCASIEAGSYEQYFGPGTRLTVT.

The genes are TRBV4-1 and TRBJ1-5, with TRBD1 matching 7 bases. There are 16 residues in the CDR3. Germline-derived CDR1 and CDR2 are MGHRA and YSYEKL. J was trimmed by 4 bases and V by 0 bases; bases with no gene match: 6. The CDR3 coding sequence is TGCGCCAGCAGCCAAGATTGGGACAGCTTAAATCAGCCCCAGCATTTT. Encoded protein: CASSQDWDSLNQPQHF.

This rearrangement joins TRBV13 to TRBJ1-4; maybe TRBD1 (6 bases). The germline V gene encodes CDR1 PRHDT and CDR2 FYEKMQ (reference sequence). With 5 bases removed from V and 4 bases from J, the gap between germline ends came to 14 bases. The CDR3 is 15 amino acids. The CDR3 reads CASSVRTAVNEKLFF. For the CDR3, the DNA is TGTGCCAGCAGCGTCCGGACAGCCGTTAATGAAAAACTGTTTTTT.

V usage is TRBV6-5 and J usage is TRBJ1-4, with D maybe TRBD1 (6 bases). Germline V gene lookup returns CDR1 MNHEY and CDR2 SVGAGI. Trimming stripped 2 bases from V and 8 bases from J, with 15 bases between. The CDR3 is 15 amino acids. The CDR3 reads CASSYATGSREKLFF. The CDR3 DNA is TGTGCCAGCAGTTACGCGACAGGTTCTCGGGAAAAACTGTTTTTT.

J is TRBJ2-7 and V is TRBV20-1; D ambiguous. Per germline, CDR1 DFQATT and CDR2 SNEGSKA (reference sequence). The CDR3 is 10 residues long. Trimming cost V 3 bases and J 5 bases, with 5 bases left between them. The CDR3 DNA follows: TGCAGTGCTAGGGGCGACGAGCAGTACTTC. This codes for CSARGDEQYF.

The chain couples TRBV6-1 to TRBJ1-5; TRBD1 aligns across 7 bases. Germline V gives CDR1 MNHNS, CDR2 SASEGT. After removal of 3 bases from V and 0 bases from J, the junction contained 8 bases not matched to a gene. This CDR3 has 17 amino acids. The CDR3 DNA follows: TGTGCCAGCAGTGATAGGGGGGACAGCTATAGCAATCAGCCCCAGCATTTT. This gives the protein CASSDRGDSYSNQPQHF.

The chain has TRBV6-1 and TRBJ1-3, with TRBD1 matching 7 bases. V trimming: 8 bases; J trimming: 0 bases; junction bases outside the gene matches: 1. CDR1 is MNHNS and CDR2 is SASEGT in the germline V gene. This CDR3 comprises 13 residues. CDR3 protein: CASGDSSGNTIYF. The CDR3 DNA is TGTGCCAGCGGGGACAGCTCTGGAAACACCATATATTTT.

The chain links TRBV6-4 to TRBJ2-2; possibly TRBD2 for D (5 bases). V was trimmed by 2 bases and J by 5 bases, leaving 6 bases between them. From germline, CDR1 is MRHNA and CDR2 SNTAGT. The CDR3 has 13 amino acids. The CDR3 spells CASSDGETGELFF. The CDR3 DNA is TGTGCCAGCAGTGACGGGGAGACCGGGGAGCTGTTTTTT.

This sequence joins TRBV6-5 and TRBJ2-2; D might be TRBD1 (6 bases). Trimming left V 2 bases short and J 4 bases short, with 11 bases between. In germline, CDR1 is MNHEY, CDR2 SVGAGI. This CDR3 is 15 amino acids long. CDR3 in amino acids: CASSYTGQSTGELFF. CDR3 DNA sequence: TGTGCCAGCAGTTACACCGGACAGTCCACCGGGGAGCTGTTTTTT.

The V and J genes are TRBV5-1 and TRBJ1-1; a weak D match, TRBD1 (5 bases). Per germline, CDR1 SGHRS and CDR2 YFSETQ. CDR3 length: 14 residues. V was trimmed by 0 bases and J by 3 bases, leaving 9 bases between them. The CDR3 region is CASSLARGDTEAFF. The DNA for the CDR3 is TGCGCCAGCAGCTTGGCTCGGGGGGACACTGAAGCTTTCTTT.

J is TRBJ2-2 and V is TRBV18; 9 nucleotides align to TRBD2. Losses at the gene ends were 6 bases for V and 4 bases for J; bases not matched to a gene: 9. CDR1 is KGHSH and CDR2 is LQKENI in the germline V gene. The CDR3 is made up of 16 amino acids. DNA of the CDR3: TGTGCCAGCTCGATGGGGCTAGCGGGATTCACCGGGGAGCTGTTTTTT. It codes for CASSMGLAGFTGELFF.

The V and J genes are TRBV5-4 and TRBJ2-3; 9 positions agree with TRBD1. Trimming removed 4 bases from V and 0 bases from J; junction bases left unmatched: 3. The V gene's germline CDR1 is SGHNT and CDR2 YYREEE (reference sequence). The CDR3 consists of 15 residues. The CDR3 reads CASSTGGRSTDTQYF. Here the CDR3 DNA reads TGTGCCAGCAGCACAGGGGGCCGAAGCACAGATACGCAGTATTTT.

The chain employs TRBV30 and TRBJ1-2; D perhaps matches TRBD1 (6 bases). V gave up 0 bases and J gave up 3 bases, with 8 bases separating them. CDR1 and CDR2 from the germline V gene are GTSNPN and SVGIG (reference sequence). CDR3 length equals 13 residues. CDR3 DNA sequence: TGTGCCTGGAGTGTCACAGGGTACTATGGCTACACCTTC. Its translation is CAWSVTGYYGYTF.

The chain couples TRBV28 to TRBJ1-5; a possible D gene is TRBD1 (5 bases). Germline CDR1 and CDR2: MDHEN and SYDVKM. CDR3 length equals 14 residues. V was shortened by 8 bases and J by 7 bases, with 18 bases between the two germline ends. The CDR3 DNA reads TGTGCCAGCTTAAACGGGCAGGGAGGACAGCCCCAGCATTTT. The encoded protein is CASLNGQGGQPQHF.

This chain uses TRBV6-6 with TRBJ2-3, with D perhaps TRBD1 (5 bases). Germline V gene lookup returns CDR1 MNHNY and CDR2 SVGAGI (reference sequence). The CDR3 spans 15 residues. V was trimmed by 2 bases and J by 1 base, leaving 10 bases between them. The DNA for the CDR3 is TGTGCCAGCAGTTACCAGGGTTCGCGCACAGATACGCAGTATTTT. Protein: CASSYQGSRTDTQYF.